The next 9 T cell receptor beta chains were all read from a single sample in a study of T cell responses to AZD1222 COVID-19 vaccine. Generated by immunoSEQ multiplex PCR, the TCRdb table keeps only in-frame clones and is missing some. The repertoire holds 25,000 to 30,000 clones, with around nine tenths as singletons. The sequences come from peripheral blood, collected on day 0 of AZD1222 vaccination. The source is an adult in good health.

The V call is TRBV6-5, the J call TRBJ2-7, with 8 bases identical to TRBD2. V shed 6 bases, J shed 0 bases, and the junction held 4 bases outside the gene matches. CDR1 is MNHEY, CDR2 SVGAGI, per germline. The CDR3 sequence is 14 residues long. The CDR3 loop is CASRREDHSYEQYF. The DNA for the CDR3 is TGTGCCAGCAGGCGGGAGGACCACTCCTACGAGCAGTACTTC.

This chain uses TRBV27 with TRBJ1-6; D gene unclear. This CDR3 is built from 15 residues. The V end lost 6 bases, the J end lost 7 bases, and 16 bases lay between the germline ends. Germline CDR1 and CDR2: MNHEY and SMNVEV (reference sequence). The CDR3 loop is CASSPRRAVNSPLHF. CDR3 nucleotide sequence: TGTGCCAGCAGCCCCAGGAGGGCGGTAAATTCACCCCTCCACTTT.

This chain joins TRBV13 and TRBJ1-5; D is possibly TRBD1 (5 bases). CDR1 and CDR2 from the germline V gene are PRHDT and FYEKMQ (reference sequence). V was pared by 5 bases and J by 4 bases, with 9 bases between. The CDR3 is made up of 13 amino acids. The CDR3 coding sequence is TGTGCCAGCAGCCCGAGGGGAAATCAGCCCCAGCATTTT. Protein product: CASSPRGNQPQHF.

The CDR3 DNA reads as TGTGCCAGTAGTATATCCGGACTAGCGGGAGAGGGGGAGACCCAGTACTTC. As protein: CASSISGLAGEGETQYF. The chain links TRBV19 to TRBJ2-5, with 13 bases fitting TRBD2. The CDR3 consists of 17 residues. The germline CDR1 and CDR2 sequences are LNHDA and SQIVND (reference sequence). V lost 2 bases and J lost 5; bases outside the gene matches: 8.

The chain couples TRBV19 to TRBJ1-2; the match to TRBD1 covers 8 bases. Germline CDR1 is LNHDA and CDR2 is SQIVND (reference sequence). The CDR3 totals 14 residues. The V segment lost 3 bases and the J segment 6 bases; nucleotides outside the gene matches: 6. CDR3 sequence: CASSIWTGSDGYTF. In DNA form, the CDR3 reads TGTGCCAGTAGTATTTGGACAGGGTCGGATGGCTACACCTTC.

CDR3 loop: CASSLGDTPTDTQYF. Here the CDR3 DNA reads TGTGCCAGCAGTTTGGGGGATACCCCCACAGATACGCAGTATTTT. The rearrangement joins TRBV28 to TRBJ2-3; D may be TRBD1 or TRBD2 (5 bases each). Germline values: CDR1 MDHEN, CDR2 SYDVKM. The CDR3 runs 15 residues. The V gene lost 3 bases and the J gene lost 2 bases, with 12 bases spanning the gap.

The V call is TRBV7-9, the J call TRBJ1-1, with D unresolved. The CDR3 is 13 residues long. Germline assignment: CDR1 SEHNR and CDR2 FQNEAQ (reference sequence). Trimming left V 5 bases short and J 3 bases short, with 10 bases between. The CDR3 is CASSPRQYTEAFF. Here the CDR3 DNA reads TGTGCCAGCAGCCCAAGGCAGTACACTGAAGCTTTCTTT.

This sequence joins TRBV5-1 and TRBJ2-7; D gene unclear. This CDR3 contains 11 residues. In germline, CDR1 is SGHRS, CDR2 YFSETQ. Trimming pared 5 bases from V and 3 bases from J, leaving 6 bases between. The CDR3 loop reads CASRLNYEQYF. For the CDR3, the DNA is TGCGCCAGCAGGCTGAACTACGAGCAGTACTTC.

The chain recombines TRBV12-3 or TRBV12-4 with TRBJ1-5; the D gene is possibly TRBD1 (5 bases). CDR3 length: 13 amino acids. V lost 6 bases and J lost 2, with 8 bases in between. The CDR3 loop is CASRRDGNQPQHF. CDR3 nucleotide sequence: TGTGCCAGCAGGCGGGACGGCAATCAGCCCCAGCATTTT.